This TCR beta chain comes out of a study of CXCR3-negative and CXCR3-positive naive CD8 T cells. UMI-labeled TRB cDNA libraries were prepared by 5' RACE. TCRdb processed the 5' RACE reads again and assigns one entry to each CDR3 protein, with no DNA. This sample's clone table lists about 150,000 distinct CDR3 sequences. Per the germline V gene, CDR1 is SQVTM and CDR2 is ANQGSEA. This CDR3 comprises 18 residues. CD45RO-CCR7+CD27+CD95- defined naive CD8+ T cells. Comments on this clonotype: Its matching antigen is unknown.

Study-wide results and caveats: Both naive subsets had comparably high diversity; memory CD8+ cells much lower. Compared with CXCR3-negative naive cells, CXCR3-positive naive cells showed more hydrophobic TRB CDR3s.

The TCR sequence derives from a human donor in good health. Some clones in this sample may be carry-over from other donors' samples. Sequencing used naive CXCR3+ CD8+ T cells from blood. Indicated subset: CD45RO-CCR7+CD27+CD95- naive CD8+ T cells expressing CXCR3 (TNR3+). V usage is TRBV29-1 and J usage is TRBJ2-7; checking the TCRdb D call of TRBD1 is not possible without DNA. CDR3: CSVEAGNLGSRNSYEQYF.